This T cell receptor beta chain was sequenced during a study of T cells in Graves' hyperthyroidism and ophthalmopathy. Study-level findings and limits: Blood shared most expanded thyroid clonotypes above 0.001.

On this clonotype itself: Its cognate antigen is unknown.

Amplification targeted TCR beta CDR3 regions from RNA transcripts. When the TCR CDR3 underwent first-round RT-PCR, the HTBI primer set was used. TCRdb ran MiXCR on the multiplex PCR reads and lists one entry per CDR3 protein. The table records about 690,000 distinct CDR3 sequences, 17% of them present only once. The CDR3 sequence is 14 residues long. CDR1 is MDHEN, CDR2 SYDVKM, per germline. V lost 2 bases and J 4 bases, leaving 11 bases between the germline ends. Sequencing input: blood. The chain combines TRBV28 with TRBJ1-2; no clear D. The TCR was taken from a man aged 50 or older with Graves' hyperthyroidism. This CDR3 reads CASSLIGNGYGYTF. The CDR3 DNA sequence: TGTGCCAGCAGTTTAATAGGGAATGGCTATGGCTACACCTTC.